These 2 T cell receptor beta chains share one sample of origin, sequenced in a study of identifying expanded T cells in peripheral blood. Assay used: immunoSEQ multiplex PCR; TCRdb lists only in-frame clones, some missing. The sample holds 70,000 to 100,000 clones, more than 75% seen once. The sample was blood. These receptors came from a person between 18 and 75 years old in good health.

V and J are TRBV7-2 and TRBJ2-1; 12 bases fit TRBD2. The germline V gene has CDR1 SGHTA and CDR2 FQGNSA. V shed 0 bases and J 4 bases; nucleotides not matched to a gene: 10. The CDR3 is 19 residues long. CDR3 DNA sequence: TGTGCCAGCAGCTTAGCAAATCCGGGACTAGCGGGCCCTTACAATGAGCAGTTCTTC. Its translation is CASSLANPGLAGPYNEQFF.

The chain uses TRBV7-2 and TRBJ2-5; the match to TRBD2 covers 12 bases. The CDR3 has 18 residues. The V gene's germline CDR1 is SGHTA and CDR2 FQGNSA. J gave up 0 bases and V 1 base, and 6 bases lay outside the gene matches. CDR3 nucleotides: TGTGCCAGCAGCTTAGGCACTAGCGGGGGGCGTAACCAAGAGACCCAGTACTTC. Its translation is CASSLGTSGGRNQETQYF.